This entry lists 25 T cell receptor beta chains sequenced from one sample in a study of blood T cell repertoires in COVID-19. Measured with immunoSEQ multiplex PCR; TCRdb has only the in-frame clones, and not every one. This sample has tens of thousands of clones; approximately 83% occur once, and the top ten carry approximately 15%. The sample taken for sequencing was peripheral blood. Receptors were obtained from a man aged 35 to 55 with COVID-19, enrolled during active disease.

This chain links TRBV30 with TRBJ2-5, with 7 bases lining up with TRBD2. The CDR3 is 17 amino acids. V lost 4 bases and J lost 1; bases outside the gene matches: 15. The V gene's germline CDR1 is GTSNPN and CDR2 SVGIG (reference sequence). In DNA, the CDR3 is TGTGCCTGGACAGCGGGACTGAGTTTCACCAGCCAAGAGACCCAGTACTTC. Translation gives CAWTAGLSFTSQETQYF. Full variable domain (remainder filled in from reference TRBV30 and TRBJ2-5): SQTIHQWPATLVQPVGSPLSLECTVEGTSNPNLYWYRQAAGRGLQLLFYSVGIGQISSEVPQNLSASRPQDRQFILSSKKLLLSDSGFYLCAWTAGLSFTSQETQYFGPGTRLLVL.

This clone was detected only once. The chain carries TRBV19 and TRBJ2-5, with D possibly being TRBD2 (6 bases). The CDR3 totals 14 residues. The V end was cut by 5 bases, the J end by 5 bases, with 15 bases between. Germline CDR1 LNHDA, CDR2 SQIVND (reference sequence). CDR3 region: CASSATEGDETQYF. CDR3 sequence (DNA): TGTGCCAGTAGTGCTACGGAGGGCGATGAGACCCAGTACTTC.

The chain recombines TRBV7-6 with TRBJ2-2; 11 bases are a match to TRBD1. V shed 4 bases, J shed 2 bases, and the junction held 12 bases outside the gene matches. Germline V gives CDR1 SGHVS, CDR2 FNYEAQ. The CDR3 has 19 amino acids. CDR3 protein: CASSSYPTGQGANTGELFF. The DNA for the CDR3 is TGTGCCAGCAGCTCGTACCCGACTGGACAGGGGGCAAACACCGGGGAGCTGTTTTTT.

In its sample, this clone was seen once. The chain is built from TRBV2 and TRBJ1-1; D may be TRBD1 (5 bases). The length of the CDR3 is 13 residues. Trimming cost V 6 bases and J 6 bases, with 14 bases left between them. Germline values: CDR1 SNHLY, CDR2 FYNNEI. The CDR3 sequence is CASSRRGEAEAFF. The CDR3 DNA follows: TGTGCCAGCAGCCGAAGAGGGGAGGCTGAAGCTTTCTTT. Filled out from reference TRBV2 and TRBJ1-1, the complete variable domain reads EPEVTQTPSHQVTQMGQEVILRCVPISNHLYFYWYRQILGQKVEFLVSFYNNEISEKSEIFDDQFSVERPDGSNFTLKIRSTKLEDSAMYFCASSRRGEAEAFFGQGTRLTVV.

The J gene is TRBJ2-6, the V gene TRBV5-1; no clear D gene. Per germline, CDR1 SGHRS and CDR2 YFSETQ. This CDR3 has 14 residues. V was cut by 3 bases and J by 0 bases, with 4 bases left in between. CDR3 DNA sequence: TGCGCCAGCAGCTCCTCCTCTGGGGCCAACGTCCTGACTTTC. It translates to CASSSSSGANVLTF. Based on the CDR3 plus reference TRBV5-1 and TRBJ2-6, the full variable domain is KAGVTQTPRYLIKTRGQQVTLSCSPISGHRSVSWYQQTPGQGLQFLFEYFSETQRNKGNFPGRFSGRQFSNSRSEMNVSTLELGDSALYLCASSSSSGANVLTFGAGSRLTVL.

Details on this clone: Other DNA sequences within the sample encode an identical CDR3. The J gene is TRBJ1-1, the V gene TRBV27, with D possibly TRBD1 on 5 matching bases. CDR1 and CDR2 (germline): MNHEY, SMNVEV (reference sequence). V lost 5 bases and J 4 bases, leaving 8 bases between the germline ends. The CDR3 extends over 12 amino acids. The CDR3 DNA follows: TGTGCCAGCAGTAGGGGAACCACTGAAGCTTTCTTT. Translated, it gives CASSRGTTEAFF.

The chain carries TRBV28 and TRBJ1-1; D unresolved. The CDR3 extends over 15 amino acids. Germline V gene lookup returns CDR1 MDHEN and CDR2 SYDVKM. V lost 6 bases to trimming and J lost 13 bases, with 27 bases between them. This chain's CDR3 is CASSPRPTRRVKGFF. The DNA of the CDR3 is TGTGCCAGCAGCCCTAGGCCGACACGGCGGGTAAAAGGTTTCTTT.

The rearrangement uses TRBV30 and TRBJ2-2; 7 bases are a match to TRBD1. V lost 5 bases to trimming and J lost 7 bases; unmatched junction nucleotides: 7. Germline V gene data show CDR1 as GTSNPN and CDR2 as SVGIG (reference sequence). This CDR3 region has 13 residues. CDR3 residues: CAWDRAGGGELFF. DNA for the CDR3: TGTGCCTGGGACAGGGCCGGAGGCGGGGAGCTGTTTTTT.

The CDR3 DNA follows: TGTGCCAGCAGCTTGGTGGCTAGCGGGGGAGATGATCTGGAGACCCAGTACTTC. The encoded protein is CASSLVASGGDDLETQYF. This rearrangement joins TRBV5-6 to TRBJ2-5, with 10 bases matching TRBD2. Germline CDR1 and CDR2: SGHDT and YYEEEE. Trimming cost V 0 bases and J 5 bases; bases outside gene matches: 13. This CDR3 has 18 residues. Full variable domain (missing parts from reference TRBV5-6 and TRBJ2-5): DAGVTQSPTHLIKTRGQQVTLRCSPKSGHDTVSWYQQALGQGPQFIFQYYEEEERQRGNFPDRFSGHQFPNYSSELNVNALLLGDSALYLCASSLVASGGDDLETQYFGPGTRLLVL.

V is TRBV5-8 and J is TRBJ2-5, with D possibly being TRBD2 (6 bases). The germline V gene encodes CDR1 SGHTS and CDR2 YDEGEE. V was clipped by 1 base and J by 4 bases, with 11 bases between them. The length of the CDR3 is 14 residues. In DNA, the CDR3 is TGTGCCAGCAGCTTGTTTCCAGCGGGAGAGACCCAGTACTTC. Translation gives CASSLFPAGETQYF.

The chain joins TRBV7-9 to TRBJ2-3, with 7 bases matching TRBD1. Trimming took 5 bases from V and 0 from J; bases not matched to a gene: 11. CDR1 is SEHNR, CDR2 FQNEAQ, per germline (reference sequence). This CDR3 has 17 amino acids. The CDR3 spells CASSMLGQSTSTDTQYF. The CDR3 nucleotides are TGTGCCAGCAGCATGCTGGGACAGTCGACAAGCACAGATACGCAGTATTTT.

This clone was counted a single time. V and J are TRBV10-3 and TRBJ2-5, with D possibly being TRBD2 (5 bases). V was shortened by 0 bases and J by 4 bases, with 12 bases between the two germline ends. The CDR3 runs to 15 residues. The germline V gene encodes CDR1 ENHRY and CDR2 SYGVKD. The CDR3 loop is CAISESGLAIETQYF. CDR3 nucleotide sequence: TGTGCCATCAGTGAGTCGGGTCTAGCTATAGAGACCCAGTACTTC.

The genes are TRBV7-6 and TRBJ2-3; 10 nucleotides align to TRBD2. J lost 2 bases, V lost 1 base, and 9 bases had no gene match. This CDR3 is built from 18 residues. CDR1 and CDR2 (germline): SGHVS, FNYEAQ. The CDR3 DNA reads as TGTGCCAGCAGCTTAGTTAATAGCGGGGGGCCATTCACAGATACGCAGTATTTT. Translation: CASSLVNSGGPFTDTQYF.

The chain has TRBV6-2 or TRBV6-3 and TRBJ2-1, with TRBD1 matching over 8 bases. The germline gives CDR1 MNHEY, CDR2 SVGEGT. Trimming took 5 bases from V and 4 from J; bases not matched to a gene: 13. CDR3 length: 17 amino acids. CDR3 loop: CASSRIQGGIYYNEQFF. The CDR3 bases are TGTGCCAGCAGTCGCATACAGGGGGGAATATATTACAATGAGCAGTTCTTC.

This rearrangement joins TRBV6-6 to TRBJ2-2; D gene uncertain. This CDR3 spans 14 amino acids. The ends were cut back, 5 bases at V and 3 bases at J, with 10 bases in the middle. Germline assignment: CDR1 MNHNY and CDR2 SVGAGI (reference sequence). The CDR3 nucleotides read TGTGCCAGCAGTCCCTCGGCGGACACCGGGGAGCTGTTTTTT. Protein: CASSPSADTGELFF.

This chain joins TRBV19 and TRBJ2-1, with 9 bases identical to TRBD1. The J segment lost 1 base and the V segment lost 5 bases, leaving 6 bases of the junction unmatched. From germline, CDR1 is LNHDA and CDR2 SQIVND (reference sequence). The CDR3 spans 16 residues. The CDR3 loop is CASSARQGVSYNEQFF. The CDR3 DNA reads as TGTGCCAGTAGTGCCCGACAGGGGGTGTCCTACAATGAGCAGTTCTTC.

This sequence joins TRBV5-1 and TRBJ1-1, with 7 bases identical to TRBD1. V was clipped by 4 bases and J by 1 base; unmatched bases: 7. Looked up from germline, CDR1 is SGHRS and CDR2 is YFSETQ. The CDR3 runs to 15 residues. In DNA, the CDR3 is TGCGCCAGCAGCATTAAGGGGGCAGGGAACACTGAAGCTTTCTTT. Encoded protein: CASSIKGAGNTEAFF.

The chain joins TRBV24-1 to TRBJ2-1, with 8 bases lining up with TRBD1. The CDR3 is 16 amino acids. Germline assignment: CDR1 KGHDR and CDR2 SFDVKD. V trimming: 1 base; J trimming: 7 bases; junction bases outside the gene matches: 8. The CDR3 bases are TGTGCCACCAGTGATTTACTCAGGGGGCCAGGGAATGAGCAGTTCTTC. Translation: CATSDLLRGPGNEQFF.

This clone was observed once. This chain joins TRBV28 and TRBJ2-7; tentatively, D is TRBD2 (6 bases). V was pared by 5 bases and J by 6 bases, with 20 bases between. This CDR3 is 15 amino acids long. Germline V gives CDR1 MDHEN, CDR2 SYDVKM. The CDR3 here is CASSPRRGWSSEQYF. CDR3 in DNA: TGTGCCAGCAGTCCGCGGAGGGGTTGGTCAAGCGAGCAGTACTTC.

In nucleotides, the CDR3 is TGTGCCAGCCGTCGATCCTTAGCGGGACAAGAGACCCAGTACTTC. This sequence encodes CASRRSLAGQETQYF. J is TRBJ2-5 and V is TRBV6-6, with TRBD2 matching 8 bases. V gave up 8 bases and J gave up 2 bases; unmatched junction bases: 10. The CDR3 covers 15 residues. The germline gives CDR1 MNHNY, CDR2 SVGAGI (reference sequence).

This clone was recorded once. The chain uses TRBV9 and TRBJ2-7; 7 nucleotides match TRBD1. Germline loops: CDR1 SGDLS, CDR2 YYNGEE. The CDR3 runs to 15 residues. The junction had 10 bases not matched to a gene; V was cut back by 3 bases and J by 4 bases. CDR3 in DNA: TGTGCCAGCAGCGCCCAGGGACAGACCTCTTACGAGCAGTACTTC. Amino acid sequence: CASSAQGQTSYEQYF.

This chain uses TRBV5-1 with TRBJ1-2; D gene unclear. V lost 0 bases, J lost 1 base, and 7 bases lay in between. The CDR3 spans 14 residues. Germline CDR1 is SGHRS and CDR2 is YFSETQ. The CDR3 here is CASSLGDINYGYTF. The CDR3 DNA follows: TGCGCCAGCAGCTTGGGAGACATTAACTATGGCTACACCTTC.

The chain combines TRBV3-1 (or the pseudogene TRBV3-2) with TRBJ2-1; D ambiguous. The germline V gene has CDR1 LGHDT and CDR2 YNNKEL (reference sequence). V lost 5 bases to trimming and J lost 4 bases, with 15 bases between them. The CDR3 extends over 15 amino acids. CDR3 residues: CASSLSQYAYNEQFF. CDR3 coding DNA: TGTGCCAGCAGCTTAAGTCAGTATGCTTACAATGAGCAGTTCTTC.

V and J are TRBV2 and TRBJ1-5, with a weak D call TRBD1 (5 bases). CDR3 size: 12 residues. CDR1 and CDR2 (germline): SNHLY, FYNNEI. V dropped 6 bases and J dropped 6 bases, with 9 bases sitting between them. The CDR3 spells CASRGQVQPQHF. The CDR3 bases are TGTGCCAGCAGGGGGCAGGTTCAGCCCCAGCATTTT. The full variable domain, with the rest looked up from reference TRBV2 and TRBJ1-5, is EPEVTQTPSHQVTQMGQEVILRCVPISNHLYFYWYRQILGQKVEFLVSFYNNEISEKSEIFDDQFSVERPDGSNFTLKIRSTKLEDSAMYFCASRGQVQPQHFGDGTRLSIL.

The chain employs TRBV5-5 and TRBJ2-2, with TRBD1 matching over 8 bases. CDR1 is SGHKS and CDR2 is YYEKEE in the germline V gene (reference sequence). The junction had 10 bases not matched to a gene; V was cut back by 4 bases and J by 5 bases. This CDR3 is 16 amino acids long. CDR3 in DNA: TGTGCCAGCAGCCGTGGGACAGGATTGAATACCGGGGAGCTGTTTTTT. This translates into CASSRGTGLNTGELFF.